These T cell receptor beta chains were read from a single sample in a study of T-cell memory formation after mild COVID-19. Via MiXCR, TCRdb re-called the 5' RACE reads, giving one row per CDR3 protein. The repertoire has 350,000 to 400,000 distinct CDR3 sequences, under 25% of them found once; the top ten carry around 13%. Sequenced: PBMCs or a T cell subset sorted from them (not recorded which). These receptors originate from an adult woman who had mild COVID-19 (a few samples of this study predate the infection). Cell type and time point are not known. Both conserved end residues are part of each CDR3. D genes are given only for firm matches. Not every row has a clone size; where given, it reads once, few, many or a size class.

15 | few | TRBJ1-1 | TRBD1 | TRBV6-5 | CASSSQTGGRTEAFF | TGTGCCAGCAGTTCGCAGACAGGGGGTCGGACTGAAGCTTTCTTT
16 | . | TRBJ2-3 | . | TRBV7-3 | CASSLTGQLITDTQYF | TGTGCCAGCAGCTTAACTGGACAACTGATCACAGATACGCAGTATTTT
15 | . | TRBJ2-2 | . | TRBV12-5 | CASGLPDRYAGELFF | TGTGCTAGTGGTTTGCCAGACAGGTACGCCGGGGAGCTGTTTTTT
15 | . | TRBJ1-2 | . | TRBV20-1 | CSASRYRDNWGGYTF | TGCAGTGCTAGTCGTTACAGGGATAATTGGGGTGGCTACACCTTC
14 | . | TRBJ2-3 | TRBD1 | TRBV15 | CATSRDRGRDTQYF | TGTGCCACCAGCAGGGACAGGGGTAGAGATACGCAGTATTTT
13 | . | TRBJ2-1 | TRBD1 | TRBV7-3 | CASSSGVTGGEFF | TGTGCCAGCAGCTCCGGGGTGACAGGGGGGGAGTTCTTC
15 | few | TRBJ2-3 | TRBD1 | TRBV5-1 | CASSEQQGRADTQYF | TGCGCCAGCAGCGAACAACAGGGGAGAGCAGATACGCAGTATTTT
14 | few | TRBJ1-5 | . | TRBV29-1 | CSVILVRADQPQHF | TGCAGCGTCATCTTAGTGAGGGCGGATCAGCCCCAGCATTTT
16 | few | TRBJ1-1 | . | TRBV12-3/TRBV12-4 | CASRPQTGGEDTEAFF | TGTGCCAGCAGACCTCAGACGGGGGGGGAGGACACTGAAGCTTTCTTT
13 | . | TRBJ2-2 | . | TRBV6-4 | CASSDVDTGELFF | TGTGCCAGCAGTGACGTGGACACCGGGGAGCTGTTTTTT
13 | few | TRBJ1-5 | . | TRBV7-3 | CASSKGGNQPQHF | TGTGCCAGCAGCAAAGGGGGGAATCAGCCCCAGCATTTT
13 | few | TRBJ1-1 | . | TRBV3-1 | CASSQDKYTEAFF | TGTGCCAGCAGCCAAGATAAGTACACTGAAGCTTTCTTT
15 | . | TRBJ2-7 | TRBD1 | TRBV18 | CASSPSRDRVYEQYF | TGTGCCAGCTCACCAAGTCGGGACAGGGTCTACGAGCAGTACTTC
15 | few | TRBJ2-5 | . | TRBV7-6 | CASSPRQVGPETQYF | TGTGCCAGCAGTCCCAGACAGGTGGGACCGGAGACCCAGTACTTC
15 | . | TRBJ2-1 | . | TRBV7-9 | CASSPASNRNHEQFF | TGTGCCAGCAGCCCGGCTAGCAACAGGAACCATGAGCAGTTCTTC
15 | . | TRBJ2-3 | TRBD2 | TRBV11-2 | CASSRTSGNADTQYF | TGTGCCAGCAGCAGGACTAGCGGGAACGCAGATACGCAGTATTTT
16 | . | TRBJ1-4 | . | TRBV5-5 | CASSAWPADQNEKLFF | TGTGCCAGCAGCGCTTGGCCGGCGGATCAGAATGAAAAACTGTTTTTT
13 | . | TRBJ1-2 | . | TRBV20-1 | CSAPDRANYGYTF | TGCAGTGCCCCGGACCGAGCTAACTATGGCTACACCTTC
14 | . | TRBJ1-1 | . | TRBV6-5 | CASTDLGPNTEAFF | TGTGCCAGCACCGACCTCGGGCCAAACACTGAAGCTTTCTTT
15 | few | TRBJ1-1 | TRBD1 | TRBV6-1 | CASRLGQGSGTEAFF | TGTGCCAGCAGGTTGGGACAGGGGAGCGGCACTGAAGCTTTCTTT
13 | few | TRBJ1-1 | . | TRBV7-9 | CAYDGGMNTEAFF | TGTGCCTACGACGGGGGGATGAACACTGAAGCTTTCTTT
16 | few | TRBJ2-3 | TRBD2 | TRBV7-2 | CASSPSRLAVTDTQYF | TGTGCCAGCAGCCCCTCCAGACTAGCGGTGACAGATACGCAGTATTTT
15 | . | TRBJ2-1 | . | TRBV2 | CASRWRGSSYNEQFF | TGTGCCAGCAGGTGGCGGGGAAGCTCCTACAATGAGCAGTTCTTC
14 | few | TRBJ1-1 | . | TRBV18 | CASSPPGGAPEAFF | TGTGCCAGCTCACCACCGGGGGGGGCCCCTGAAGCTTTCTTT
15 | few | TRBJ2-5 | TRBD1 | TRBV4-1 | CASSPRQGPQETQYF | TGCGCCAGCAGCCCTCGACAGGGACCACAAGAGACCCAGTACTTC
14 | . | TRBJ1-4 | TRBD1 | TRBV6-6 | CASSPRDRTEKLFF | TGTGCCAGCAGTCCCCGGGACAGGACGGAAAAACTGTTTTTT
15 | . | TRBJ2-2 | . | TRBV11-3 | CASSGWGSSTGELFF | TGTGCCAGCAGCGGCTGGGGTTCGAGCACCGGGGAGCTGTTTTTT
17 | . | TRBJ1-6 | . | TRBV5-1 | CASSLALGGLYNSPLHF | TGCGCCAGCAGCTTGGCCTTGGGGGGACTCTATAATTCACCCCTCCACTTT
14 | . | TRBJ1-1 | TRBD1 | TRBV9 | CASSRWDSGTEAFF | TGTGCCAGCAGCCGATGGGACAGCGGGACTGAAGCTTTCTTT
16 | . | TRBJ2-1 | . | TRBV7-3 | CASSLRLREGNNEQFF | TGTGCCAGCAGCTTAAGGCTCCGAGAGGGGAACAATGAGCAGTTCTTC
16 | . | TRBJ1-1 | . | TRBV14 | CASSQPPGVMNTEAFF | TGTGCCAGCAGCCAACCCCCAGGCGTAATGAACACTGAAGCTTTCTTT
13 | . | TRBJ2-3 | TRBD1 | TRBV18 | CASSRDGTDPQYF | TGTGCCAGCTCCCGAGACGGGACAGATCCGCAGTATTTT
16 | few | TRBJ2-1 | TRBD2 | TRBV4-2 | CASSQEPSGPYNEQFF | TGTGCCAGCAGCCAAGAGCCTAGCGGGCCCTACAATGAGCAGTTCTTC
13 | . | TRBJ2-2 | . | TRBV29-1 | CSVGRTNTGELFF | TGCAGCGTTGGCAGGACGAACACCGGGGAGCTGTTTTTT
15 | few | TRBJ1-2 | . | TRBV14 | CASSQDRADAYGYTF | TGTGCCAGCAGCCAAGATAGGGCGGACGCCTATGGCTACACCTTC
15 | few | TRBJ1-2 | TRBD1 | TRBV20-1 | CSARDMGQGVYGYTF | TGCAGTGCTAGAGATATGGGACAGGGGGTCTATGGCTACACCTTC
16 | few | TRBJ1-2 | . | TRBV3-1 | CASSQLPSMRGYGYTF | TGTGCCAGCAGCCAGCTCCCTTCAATGCGGGGTTATGGCTACACCTTC
15 | few | TRBJ1-1 | TRBD1 | TRBV6-2/TRBV6-3 | CASSSAGTENTEAFF | TGTGCCAGCAGTTCCGCCGGGACAGAGAACACTGAAGCTTTCTTT
13 | . | TRBJ1-2 | . | TRBV10-3 | CAISGEGRYGYTF | TGTGCCATCAGTGGGGAGGGACGCTATGGCTACACCTTC
14 | . | TRBJ2-7 | TRBD2 | TRBV7-3 | CASRRTSGTYEQYF | TGTGCCAGCAGACGGACTAGCGGTACATACGAGCAGTACTTC
14 | few | TRBJ2-2 | TRBD2 | TRBV12-3/TRBV12-4 | CASSERGNTGELFF | TGTGCCAGCAGCGAGCGGGGAAACACCGGGGAGCTGTTTTTT
14 | . | TRBJ2-3 | . | TRBV25-1 | CASSPERVTDTQYF | TGTGCCAGCAGTCCCGAGCGAGTCACAGATACGCAGTATTTT